This T cell receptor (beta chain) was profiled in a study of T cell clonality in common variable immunodeficiency. Donors gave roughly 5 to 8.5 ml heparinized peripheral whole blood. Overall study results and limits: In common variable immunodeficiency, TCR beta chains reportedly carried fewer deletions and N-nucleotide insertions. Compared with healthy controls, CVID subjects showed increased TCRbeta clonality, mostly in about a third.

Sequencing input was equivalent genomic DNA from CVID and controls. TCRdb's copy holds only in-frame clones and misses some; the assay was immunoSEQ multiplex PCR. The sample was found to contain about 34,000 clones, and every one recurs. There are a few counts of this clone. The antigen is not known. The read falls 3 residues short of the CDR3 end, and the missing part is taken from the germline J gene. This CDR3 is 15 amino acids long. J gave up 5 bases and V 5 bases, and 9 bases lay outside the gene matches. CDR1 and CDR2 (germline): SGHRS, YFSETQ. Material: peripheral blood mononuclear cells. V and J are TRBV5-1 and TRBJ2-7, with 11 bases lining up with TRBD1. The sequence came from a human donor with common variable immunodeficiency. The sequenced CDR3 bases are TGCGCCAGCAGGCGGGCCGGGACAGGGGGACACGAG. Translated: CASRRAGTGGHE. The whole CDR3 protein reads CASRRAGTGGHEQYF.